This TCR beta chain emerged from a study of radiation and T cells in renal cell carcinoma. Generated by immunoSEQ multiplex PCR, the TCRdb table keeps only in-frame clones and is missing some. The data hold under 35,000 clones, with 65% to 85% observed a single time. Overall study results and limits: Top tumor clonotypes rose in blood 2 weeks post-radiation, then contracted.

The CDR3 extends over 16 amino acids. The trim removed 5 bases at V and 2 bases at J, leaving 12 bases unmatched. Germline V gene data show CDR1 as MNHEY and CDR2 as SMNVEV (reference sequence). Notes on this clone: The antigen remains unidentified.

Regarding time point: blood 4 weeks post-SBRT, at nephrectomy. Treatment given: 15 Gy SBRT to primary tumor, nephrectomy 4 weeks later. The chain links TRBV27 to TRBJ2-7; 7 positions match TRBD1. Sequencing used blood, obtained from a patient whose treatment included radiotherapy and nephrectomy. The sequence was collected from a man aged 55 to 70 with renal cell carcinoma. The CDR3 nucleotides are TGTGCCAGCAGTAAATACGCCGGGACAGAGGCCTACGAGCAGTACTTC. Translation gives CASSKYAGTEAYEQYF.